This T cell receptor (beta chain) was sequenced for a study of cytomegalovirus exposure and HLA in healthy donors. The germline CDR1 and CDR2 sequences are SGDLS and YYNGEE. Deletions cut 6 bases from V and 4 bases from J, with 22 bases between. This CDR3 contains 16 residues. Remarks on this clone: Antigen specificity is unknown.

The table came from immunoSEQ multiplex PCR; TCRdb's copy has only in-frame clones and leaves some out. The sample carries 90,000 to 150,000 clones, around nine tenths recorded once. Regarding the study as a whole: Some TCR beta chains (about 180 of them) were listed as cytomegalovirus-associated. In vitro testing confirmed a few CMV-associated chains as specific for CMV antigens. First-cohort TCR clusters tended to co-occur in the roughly 130 validation repertoires, a later analysis found.

Sequenced: PBMCs. The TCR was taken from a young woman in good health and CMV-seropositive. V and J are TRBV9 and TRBJ2-5; D perhaps matches TRBD2 (7 bases). The CDR3 coding sequence is TGTGCCAGCAACACGGGGGGCGCTATGGTGGGAGAGACCCAGTACTTC. This translates into CASNTGGAMVGETQYF. Filled out from reference TRBV9 and TRBJ2-5, the complete variable domain reads DSGVTQTPKHLITATGQRVTLRCSPRSGDLSVYWYQQSLDQGLQFLIQYYNGEERAKGNILERFSAQQFPDLHSELNLSSLELGDSALYFCASNTGGAMVGETQYFGPGTRLLVL.